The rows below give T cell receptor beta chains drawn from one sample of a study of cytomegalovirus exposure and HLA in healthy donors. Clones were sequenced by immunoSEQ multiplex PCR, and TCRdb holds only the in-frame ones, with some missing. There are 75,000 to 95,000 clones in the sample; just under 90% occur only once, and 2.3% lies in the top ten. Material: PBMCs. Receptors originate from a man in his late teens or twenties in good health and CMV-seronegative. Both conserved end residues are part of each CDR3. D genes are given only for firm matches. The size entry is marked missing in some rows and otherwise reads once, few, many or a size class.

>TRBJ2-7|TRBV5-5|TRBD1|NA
CASSKGQGAYEQYF
TGTGCCAGCAGCAAAGGACAGGGGGCTTACGAGCAGTACTTC
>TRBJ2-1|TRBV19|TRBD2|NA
CASSDGTRVGSEQFF
TGTGCCAGTAGTGACGGGACTAGAGTTGGAAGTGAGCAGTTCTTC
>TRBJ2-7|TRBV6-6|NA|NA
CASSYGLLEQYF
TGTGCCAGCAGTTACGGACTGCTGGAGCAGTACTTC
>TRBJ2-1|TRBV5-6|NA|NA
CASSLMDILGDEQFF
TGTGCCAGCAGCTTGATGGACATTCTAGGCGATGAGCAGTTCTTC
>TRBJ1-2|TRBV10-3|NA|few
CAISDHGGYTF
TGTGCCATCAGTGACCACGGTGGCTACACCTTC
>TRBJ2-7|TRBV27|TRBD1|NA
CAGKGGHHPSYEQYF
TGTGCCGGCAAAGGGGGCCACCATCCATCCTACGAGCAGTACTTC
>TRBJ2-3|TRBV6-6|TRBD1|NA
CASSRDSPDTQYF
TGTGCCAGCAGTAGGGACAGCCCAGATACGCAGTATTTT
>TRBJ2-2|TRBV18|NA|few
CASSPRGMTGELFF
TGTGCCAGCTCACCTCGGGGGATGACCGGGGAGCTGTTTTTT
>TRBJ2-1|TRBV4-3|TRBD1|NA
CASSQGSWGTGGYNEQFF
TGCGCCAGCAGCCAAGGGTCGTGGGGGACAGGGGGCTACAATGAGCAGTTCTTC
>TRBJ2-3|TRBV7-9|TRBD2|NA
CASSLEGLAADTQYF
TGTGCCAGCAGCTTGGAGGGACTAGCGGCAGATACGCAGTACTTT
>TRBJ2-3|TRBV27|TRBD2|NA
CASSLVGRAVIDTQYF
TGTGCCAGCAGTTTAGTGGGGAGGGCCGTAATAGATACGCAGTATTTT
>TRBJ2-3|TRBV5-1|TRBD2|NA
CASSSSGTSGVTDTQYF
TGCGCCAGCAGCTCCTCAGGGACTAGCGGGGTGACAGATACGCAGTATTTT
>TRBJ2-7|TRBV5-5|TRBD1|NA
CASSSLLTGVYEQYF
TGTGCCAGCAGCTCCCTTCTGACAGGGGTCTACGAGCAGTACTTC
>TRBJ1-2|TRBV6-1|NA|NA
CASSWGVGGYTF
TGTGCCAGCAGTTGGGGGGTGGGTGGCTACACCTTC
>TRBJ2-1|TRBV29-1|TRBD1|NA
CSARPGGRGTDEQFF
TGCAGCGCTAGGCCTGGGGGCAGGGGGACAGATGAGCAGTTCTTC
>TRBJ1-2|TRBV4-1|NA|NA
CASSQAGLTGGYTF
TGCGCCAGCAGCCAAGCTGGCCTGACGGGGGGCTACACCTTC
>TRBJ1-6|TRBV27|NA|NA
CASTGLTGTNSPLHF
TGTGCCAGCACAGGCCTTACAGGGACGAATTCACCCCTCCACTTT
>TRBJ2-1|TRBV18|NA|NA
CASSTRIRDTHEQFF
TGTGCCAGCTCAACACGGATCCGGGACACCCATGAGCAGTTCTTC
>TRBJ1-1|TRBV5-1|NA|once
CASSLSTGNTEAFF
TGCGCCAGCAGCTTATCGACGGGAAACACTGAAGCTTTCTTT
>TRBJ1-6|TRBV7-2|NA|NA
CASSPDRNSPLHF
TGTGCCAGCAGCCCAGACAGAAATTCACCCCTCCACTTT
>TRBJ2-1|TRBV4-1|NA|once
CASSQVLAITYNEQFF
TGCGCCAGCAGCCAAGTTCTAGCGATTACCTACAATGAGCAGTTCTTC
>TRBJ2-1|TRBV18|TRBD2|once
CASSPGLAVNEQFF
TGTGCCAGCTCACCGGGACTAGCTGTCAATGAGCAGTTCTTC
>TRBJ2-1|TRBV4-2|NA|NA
CASSLKQEQFF
TGTGCCAGCAGCCTAAAACAGGAGCAGTTCTTC
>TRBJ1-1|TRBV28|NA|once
CASRMTAEAFF
TGTGCCAGCAGGATGACTGCTGAAGCTTTCTTT
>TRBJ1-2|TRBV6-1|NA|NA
CASSEPQQGGFYYGYTF
TGTGCCAGCAGTGAGCCTCAGCAGGGTGGGTTTTACTATGGCTACACCTTC
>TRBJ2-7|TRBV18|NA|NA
CASSPAPGVYEQYF
TGTGCCAGCTCACCGGCCCCAGGGGTTTACGAGCAGTACTTC
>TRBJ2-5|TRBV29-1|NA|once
CSVGTLGSGASGQETQYF
TGCAGCGTTGGAACCCTTGGATCGGGGGCTAGCGGACAAGAGACCCAGTACTTC
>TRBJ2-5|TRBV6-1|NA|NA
CASSLLGLQETQYF
TGTGCCAGCAGTCTATTGGGACTGCAAGAGACCCAGTACTTC
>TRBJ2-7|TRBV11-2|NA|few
CASSPGLTYEQYF
TGTGCCAGCAGCCCAGGACTCACCTACGAGCAGTACTTC
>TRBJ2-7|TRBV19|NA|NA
CASSRQSSSYEQYF
TGTGCCAGTTCGAGACAGTCGAGCTCCTACGAGCAGTACTTC
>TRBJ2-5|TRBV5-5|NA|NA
CASSLGMRGPEETQYF
TGTGCCAGCAGCCTGGGGATGAGAGGGCCGGAAGAGACCCAGTACTTC
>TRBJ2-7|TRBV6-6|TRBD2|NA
CASSRPGLAGSEQYF
TGTGCCAGCAGTAGGCCGGGACTAGCGGGATCAGAGCAGTACTTC
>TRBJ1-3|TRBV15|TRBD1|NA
CATSTDRVGGNTIYF
TGTGCCACCAGCACCGACAGGGTTGGAGGAAACACCATATATTTT
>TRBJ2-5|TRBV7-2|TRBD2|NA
CASSLGEGWETQYF
TGTGCCAGCAGCTTAGGGGAGGGGTGGGAGACCCAGTACTTC
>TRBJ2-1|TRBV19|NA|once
CASSMTGSADEQFF
TGTGCCAGTAGTATGACCGGGAGCGCCGATGAGCAGTTCTTC
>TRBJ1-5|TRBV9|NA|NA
CATSGSYQPQHF
TGTGCCACGTCAGGGTCCTATCAGCCCCAGCATTTT
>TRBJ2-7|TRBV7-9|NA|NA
CASVPAGVFDEQYF
TGTGCCAGCGTCCCGGCCGGGGTTTTCGACGAGCAGTACTTC
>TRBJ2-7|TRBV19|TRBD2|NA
CASRTGGSGYEQYF
TGTGCCAGTCGTACTGGCGGGAGTGGGTACGAGCAGTACTTC
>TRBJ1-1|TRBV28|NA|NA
CASTLLTGLAFF
TGTGCCAGCACCCTATTAACAGGGCTAGCTTTCTTT
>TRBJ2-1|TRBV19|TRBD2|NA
CASSIVAGVNEQFF
TGTGCCAGTAGTATAGTCGCGGGAGTCAATGAGCAGTTCTTC
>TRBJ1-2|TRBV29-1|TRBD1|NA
CSVLPPGQGGGYTF
TGCAGCGTCTTACCACCGGGACAGGGTGGAGGCTACACCTTC
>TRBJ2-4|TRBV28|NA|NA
CASSLSRGRSPNIQYF
TGTGCCAGCAGTTTAAGTCGGGGTCGGTCACCTAACATTCAGTACTTC
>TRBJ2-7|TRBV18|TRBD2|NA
CASSPGSGRTYEQYF
TGTGCCAGCTCACCCGGTAGCGGGAGGACCTACGAGCAGTACTTC
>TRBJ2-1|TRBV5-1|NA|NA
CASSPLTGVNEQFF
TGCGCCAGCAGCCCCCTTACCGGGGTCAATGAGCAGTTCTTC